These 21 T cell receptor beta chains were all obtained from the same sample, sequenced in a study of cytomegalovirus exposure and HLA in healthy donors. It was with 60 Vbeta and 13 Jbeta primers that the PCR ran. TCRdb's copy holds only in-frame clones and misses some; the assay was immunoSEQ multiplex PCR. The repertoire consists of roughly 160,000 clones, with roughly 80% occurring once and the leading ten covering approximately 2.3%. The sequencing sample was made of PBMCs. These receptor sequences come from a man aged 45-60 years in good health and CMV-seropositive.

The V and J genes are TRBV29-1 and TRBJ1-1; 9 bases fit TRBD1. V lost 7 bases and J lost 8; bases outside the gene matches: 8. From germline, CDR1 is SQVTM and CDR2 ANQGSEA. CDR3 length: 12 amino acids. The CDR3 sequence is CSAPGQGSEAFF. CDR3 DNA: TGCAGCGCCCCGGGACAGGGATCAGAAGCTTTCTTT.

This chain connects TRBV5-4 to TRBJ1-4; D gene ambiguous. The CDR3 spans 14 residues. The germline V gene encodes CDR1 SGHNT and CDR2 YYREEE (reference sequence). Trimming shortened V by 0 bases and J by 7 bases, and 10 bases separated the two germline ends. The CDR3 sequence is CASSLEHPSEKLFF. In DNA, the CDR3 is TGTGCCAGCAGCTTGGAACATCCAAGTGAAAAACTGTTTTTT.

V is TRBV5-4 and J is TRBJ2-3; 9 positions agree with TRBD2. This CDR3 is 14 amino acids long. Germline trimming cut 4 bases from V and 4 bases from J; bases unmatched to any gene: 4. Germline assignment: CDR1 SGHNT and CDR2 YYREEE (reference sequence). The CDR3 reads CASSPGTSPDTQYF. The DNA of the CDR3 is TGTGCCAGCAGCCCCGGGACTAGCCCAGATACGCAGTATTTT. The variable domain in full, completed from reference TRBV5-4 and TRBJ2-3, reads ETGVTQSPTHLIKTRGQQVTLRCSSQSGHNTVSWYQQALGQGPQFIFQYYREEENGRGNFPPRFSGLQFPNYSSELNVNALELDDSALYLCASSPGTSPDTQYFGPGTRLTVL.

This chain joins TRBV10-1 and TRBJ1-1; a possible D gene is TRBD1 (6 bases). This CDR3 is 13 amino acids long. Germline V CDR1 and CDR2: WNHNN, SYGVQD (reference sequence). The V and J ends lost 5 bases and 10 bases respectively, with 17 bases between them. The CDR3 sequence: CASSNRVLGAAFF. In DNA, the CDR3 is TGCGCCAGCAGTAACCGGGTTTTGGGGGCAGCTTTCTTT.

This clone was seen once. This chain connects TRBV29-1 to TRBJ2-1; D is uncertain. CDR1 and CDR2 (germline): SQVTM, ANQGSEA. The CDR3 length is 16 residues. V shed 6 bases and J shed 0 bases, with 18 bases lying between them. CDR3 bases: TGCAGCGTCTTTACCCCGACATATTTCTCCTACAATGAGCAGTTCTTC. It specifies CSVFTPTYFSYNEQFF.

V usage is TRBV10-2 and J usage is TRBJ2-3; 8 bases align to TRBD1. J was trimmed by 4 bases and V by 2 bases; bases with no gene match: 5. The CDR3 totals 15 residues. The germline gives CDR1 WSHSY, CDR2 SAAADI. The DNA for the CDR3 is TGCGCCAGCAGTGAGGGACAGGGTGCCGCAGATACGCAGTATTTT. This encodes CASSEGQGAADTQYF.

This chain joins TRBV7-2 and TRBJ2-3; 10 bases align to TRBD2. Germline CDR1 is SGHTA and CDR2 is FQGNSA. CDR3 size: 18 residues. With V trimmed by 1 base and J by 5 bases, 12 bases remained unmatched. This CDR3 reads CASSLVSGGTSSLDTQYF. The DNA for the CDR3 is TGTGCCAGCAGCTTAGTTAGCGGGGGGACATCATCCTTAGATACGCAGTATTTT. Filled out from reference TRBV7-2 and TRBJ2-3, the complete variable domain reads GAGVSQSPSNKVTEKGKDVELRCDPISGHTALYWYRQSLGQGLEFLIYFQGNSAPDKSGLPSDRFSAERTGGSVSTLTIQRTQQEDSAVYLCASSLVSGGTSSLDTQYFGPGTRLTVL.

This chain connects TRBV4-1 to TRBJ2-1; TRBD2 matches at 7 bases. Germline CDR1 reads MGHRA; CDR2 reads YSYEKL. V lost 0 bases to trimming and J lost 2 bases; unmatched junction nucleotides: 4. This CDR3 contains 16 residues. CDR3 sequence (DNA): TGCGCCAGCAGCCAAGAAGGGAGGGCCGCCTACAATGAGCAGTTCTTC. Translating gives CASSQEGRAAYNEQFF.

This chain joins TRBV30 and TRBJ1-2, with TRBD1 as a possible D gene (5 bases). The germline V and J ends were trimmed by 1 base and 4 bases, with 13 bases remaining between them. CDR1 is GTSNPN and CDR2 is SVGIG in the germline V gene (reference sequence). This CDR3 is built from 14 residues. CDR3 DNA: TGTGCCTGGAGTGGGGGCCGGGGGTTCTATGGCTACACCTTC. Protein: CAWSGGRGFYGYTF.

V is TRBV9 and J is TRBJ1-2; D uncertain. V lost 3 bases, J lost 8 bases, and 14 bases lay in between. The germline V gene encodes CDR1 SGDLS and CDR2 YYNGEE. The CDR3 consists of 13 residues. This chain's CDR3 is CASSGLNVRGYTF. The CDR3 DNA is TGTGCCAGCAGCGGACTCAACGTCCGGGGCTACACCTTC.

This clone turned up a few times. This chain joins TRBV9 and TRBJ2-7; D is uncertain. The CDR3 has 14 residues. Germline lookup yields CDR1 SGDLS and CDR2 YYNGEE. Trimming removed 0 bases from V and 0 bases from J, with 7 bases in between. The CDR3 sequence is CASSVEASSYEQYF. CDR3 coding DNA: TGTGCCAGCAGCGTAGAGGCTAGCTCCTACGAGCAGTACTTC.

In its sample, this clone was seen a few times. The chain links TRBV6-6 to TRBJ1-2, with 7 nucleotides matching TRBD1. V was clipped by 6 bases and J by 8 bases; unmatched bases: 6. The CDR3 is 12 amino acids. Germline CDR1 is MNHNY and CDR2 is SVGAGI (reference sequence). CDR3 DNA sequence: TGTGCCAGCAGCAGTACAGGGGTAGGCTACACCTTC. Its translation is CASSSTGVGYTF.

The chain employs TRBV15 and TRBJ1-5; D not certain. Trimming shortened V by 0 bases and J by 0 bases, and 3 bases separated the two germline ends. CDR1 is LNHNV and CDR2 is YYDKDF in the germline V gene (reference sequence). The length of the CDR3 is 14 residues. CDR3 sequence (DNA): TGTGCCACCAGCAGAGACCGTAGCAATCAGCCCCAGCATTTT. Translating gives CATSRDRSNQPQHF.

The V call is TRBV28, the J call TRBJ2-3; TRBD2 aligns across 11 bases. Germline V gives CDR1 MDHEN, CDR2 SYDVKM. V lost 7 bases and J lost 0; bases outside the gene matches: 18. This CDR3 contains 20 residues. CDR3 nucleotide sequence: TGTGCCAGCAATGGGTTAAAGTTACTAGCGGGGGATCGAAGCACAGATACGCAGTATTTT. Its protein product is CASNGLKLLAGDRSTDTQYF.

Concerning this clone: Germline and junction disagree at one end, which may indicate a read error. The V gene is TRBV2, the J gene TRBJ2-7, with 10 bases aligning to TRBD1. Per germline, CDR1 SNHLY and CDR2 FYNNEI. The CDR3 sequence is 13 residues long. The CDR3 loop reads CASSEYLRDRGDF. The CDR3 DNA reads TGTGCCAGCAGTGAATATCTGCGGGACAGGGGAGACTTC.

This chain uses TRBV7-3 with TRBJ2-1, with a weak D call TRBD2 (6 bases). Germline loops: CDR1 SGHTA, CDR2 FQGTGA. V gave up 4 bases and J gave up 2 bases, with 12 bases separating them. This CDR3 is 15 amino acids long. CDR3 in amino acids: CASSSLAETYNEQFF. The CDR3 DNA reads TGTGCCAGCAGCTCATTAGCGGAAACCTACAATGAGCAGTTCTTC.

The J gene is TRBJ1-2, the V gene TRBV6-5; the D gene is possibly TRBD1 (6 bases). V lost 5 bases and J 7 bases, leaving 17 bases between the germline ends. The CDR3 length is 14 residues. Germline CDR1 MNHEY, CDR2 SVGAGI. In DNA, the CDR3 is TGTGCCAGCAGTGAACGTTACAGGGACGGTGGCTACACCTTC. This encodes CASSERYRDGGYTF.

The chain combines TRBV9 with TRBJ2-3; D possibly corresponds to TRBD1 (6 bases). Germline V gene sequence: CDR1 SGDLS, CDR2 YYNGEE. The V and J ends lost 3 bases and 3 bases respectively, with 11 bases between them. CDR3 length equals 14 residues. The CDR3 loop reads CASSDGTPTDTQYF. CDR3 coding DNA: TGTGCCAGCAGCGACGGGACACCGACAGATACGCAGTATTTT.

The rearrangement uses TRBV18 and TRBJ1-6; D unclear. Germline assignment: CDR1 KGHSH and CDR2 LQKENI. Trimming took 0 bases from V and 6 from J, leaving 9 bases between them. The CDR3 spans 15 residues. CDR3 loop: CASSPPERSNSPLHF. The CDR3 DNA reads as TGTGCCAGCTCACCACCGGAGAGAAGTAATTCACCCCTCCACTTT.

V gene TRBV10-3 combines with J gene TRBJ2-5; 9 bases are a match to TRBD2. Unmatched junction bases numbered 9, after V lost 6 bases and J lost 1 base. Germline CDR1 reads ENHRY; CDR2 reads SYGVKD. This CDR3 has 16 amino acids. CDR3 protein: CAISAMRGGRQETQYF. CDR3 bases: TGTGCCATCAGCGCTATGCGGGGGGGCCGCCAAGAGACCCAGTACTTC.

V usage is TRBV7-2 and J usage is TRBJ2-7, with 7 bases fitting TRBD1. Germline V gene sequence: CDR1 SGHTA, CDR2 FQGNSA. This CDR3 has 14 residues. V was pared by 1 base and J by 4 bases, with 4 bases of the junction left unmatched. This CDR3 is CASSLEQGTYEQYF. Written as DNA, the CDR3 is TGTGCCAGCAGCTTAGAACAGGGGACGTACGAGCAGTACTTC.